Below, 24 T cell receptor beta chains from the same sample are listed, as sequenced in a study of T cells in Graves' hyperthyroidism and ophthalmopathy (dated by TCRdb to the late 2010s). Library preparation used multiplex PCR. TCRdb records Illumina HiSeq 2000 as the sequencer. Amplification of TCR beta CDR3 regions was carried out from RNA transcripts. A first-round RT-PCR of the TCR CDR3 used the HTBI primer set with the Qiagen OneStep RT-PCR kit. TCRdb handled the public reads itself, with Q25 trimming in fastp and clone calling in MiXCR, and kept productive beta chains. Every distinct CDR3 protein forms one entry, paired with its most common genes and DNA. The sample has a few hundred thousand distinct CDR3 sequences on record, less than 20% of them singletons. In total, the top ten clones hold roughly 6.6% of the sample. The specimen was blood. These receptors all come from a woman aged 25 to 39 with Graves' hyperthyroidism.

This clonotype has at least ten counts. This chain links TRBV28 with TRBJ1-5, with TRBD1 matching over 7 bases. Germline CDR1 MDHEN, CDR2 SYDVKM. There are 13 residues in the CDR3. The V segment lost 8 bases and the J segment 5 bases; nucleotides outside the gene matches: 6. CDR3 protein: CASHQRGHQPQHF. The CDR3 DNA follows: TGTGCCAGCCACCAGAGGGGGCATCAGCCCCAGCATTTT.

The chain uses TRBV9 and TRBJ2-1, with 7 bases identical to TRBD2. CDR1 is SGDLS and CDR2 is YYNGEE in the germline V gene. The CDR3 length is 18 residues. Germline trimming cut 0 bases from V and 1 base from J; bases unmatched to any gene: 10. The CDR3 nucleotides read TGTGCCAGCAGCGTAGATGAGGGAGGGCCGTTGTCCTACAATGAGCAGTTCTTC. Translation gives CASSVDEGGPLSYNEQFF.

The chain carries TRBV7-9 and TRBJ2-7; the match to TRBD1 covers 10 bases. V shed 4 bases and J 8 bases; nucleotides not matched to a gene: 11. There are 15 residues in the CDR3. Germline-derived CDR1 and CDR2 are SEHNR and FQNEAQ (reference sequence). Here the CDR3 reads CASSSRDRGGLKQYF. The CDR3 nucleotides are TGTGCCAGCAGCTCCCGGGACAGGGGTGGTTTGAAGCAGTACTTC.

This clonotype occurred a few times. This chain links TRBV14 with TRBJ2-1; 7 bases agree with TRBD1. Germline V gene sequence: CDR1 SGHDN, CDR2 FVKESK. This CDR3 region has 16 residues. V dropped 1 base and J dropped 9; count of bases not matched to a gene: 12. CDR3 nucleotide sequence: TGTGCCAGCAGCCAAGGGGACAGTTATATAGTTCCTGAGCAGTTCTTC. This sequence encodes CASSQGDSYIVPEQFF.

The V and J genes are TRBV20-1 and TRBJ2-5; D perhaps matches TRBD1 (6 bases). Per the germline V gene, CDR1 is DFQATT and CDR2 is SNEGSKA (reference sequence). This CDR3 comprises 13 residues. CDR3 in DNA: TGCAGCTCACAGGGTGGGGGCGGGGAGACCCAGTACTTC. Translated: CSSQGGGGETQYF.

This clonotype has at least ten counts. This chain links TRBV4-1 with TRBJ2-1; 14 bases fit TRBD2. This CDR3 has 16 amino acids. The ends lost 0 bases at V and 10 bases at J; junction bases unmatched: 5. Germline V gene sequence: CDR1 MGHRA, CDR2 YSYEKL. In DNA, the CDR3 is TGCGCCAGCAGCCAAGATGGACTAGCGGGAGGACGAGAGCAGTTCTTC. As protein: CASSQDGLAGGREQFF.

The CDR3 loop reads CASSGLGQPTNEKLFF. The CDR3 nucleotides are TGTGCCAGCAGCGGATTAGGACAGCCAACTAATGAAAAACTGTTTTTT. The chain has TRBV7-2 and TRBJ1-4; TRBD1 is a possible D gene (6 bases). Deletions cut 5 bases from V and 0 bases from J, with 13 bases between. The CDR3 length is 16 residues. Germline CDR1 is SGHTA and CDR2 is FQGNSA.

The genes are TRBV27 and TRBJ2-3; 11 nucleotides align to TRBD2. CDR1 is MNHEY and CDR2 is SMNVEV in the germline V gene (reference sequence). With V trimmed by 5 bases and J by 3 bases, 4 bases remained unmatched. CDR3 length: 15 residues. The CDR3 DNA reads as TGTGCCAGCAGTCCGTGGACTAGCGGGACAGATACGCAGTATTTT. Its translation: CASSPWTSGTDTQYF.

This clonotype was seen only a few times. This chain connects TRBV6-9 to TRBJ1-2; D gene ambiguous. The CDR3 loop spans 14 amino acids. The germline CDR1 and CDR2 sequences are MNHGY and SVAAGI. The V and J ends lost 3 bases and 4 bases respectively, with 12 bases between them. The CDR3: CASSYFWVGYGYTF. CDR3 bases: TGTGCCAGCAGTTACTTTTGGGTCGGCTATGGCTACACCTTC.

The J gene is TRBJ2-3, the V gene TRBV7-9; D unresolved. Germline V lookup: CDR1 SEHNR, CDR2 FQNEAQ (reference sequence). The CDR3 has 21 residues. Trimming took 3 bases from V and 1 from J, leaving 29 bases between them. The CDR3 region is CASSFPSRARPINQGTDTQYF. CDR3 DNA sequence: TGTGCCAGCAGCTTTCCGAGTCGTGCGAGGCCGATCAACCAAGGCACAGATACGCAGTATTTT.

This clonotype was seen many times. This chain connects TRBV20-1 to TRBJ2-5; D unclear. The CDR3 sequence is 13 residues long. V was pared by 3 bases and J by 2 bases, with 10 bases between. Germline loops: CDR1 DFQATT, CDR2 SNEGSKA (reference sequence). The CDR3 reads CSARPSYQETQYF. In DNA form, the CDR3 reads TGCAGTGCTAGGCCCAGTTATCAAGAGACCCAGTACTTC.

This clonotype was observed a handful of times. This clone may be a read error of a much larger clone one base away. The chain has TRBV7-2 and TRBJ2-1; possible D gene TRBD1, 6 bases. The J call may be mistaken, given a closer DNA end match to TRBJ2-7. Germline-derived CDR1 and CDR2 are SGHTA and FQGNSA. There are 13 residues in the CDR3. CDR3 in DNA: TGTGCCAGCAGTTGGACAGCCCACAATGAGCAGTACTTC. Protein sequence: CASSWTAHNEQYF.

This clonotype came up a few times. The DNA for the CDR3 is TGCAGCGTTGATCTTCCAGGTACTGAGCAGTTCTTC. It specifies CSVDLPGTEQFF. This chain links TRBV29-1 with TRBJ2-1; D call uncertain. The V gene's germline CDR1 is SQVTM and CDR2 ANQGSEA. V was clipped by 3 bases and J by 9 bases, with 12 bases between them. The CDR3 is 12 residues long.

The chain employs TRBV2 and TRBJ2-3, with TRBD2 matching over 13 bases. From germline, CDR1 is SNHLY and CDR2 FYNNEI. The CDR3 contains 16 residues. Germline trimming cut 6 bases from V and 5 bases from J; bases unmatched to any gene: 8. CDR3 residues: CASSPLAGGAIDTQYF. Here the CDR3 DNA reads TGTGCCAGCAGCCCACTAGCGGGAGGGGCTATAGATACGCAGTATTTT.

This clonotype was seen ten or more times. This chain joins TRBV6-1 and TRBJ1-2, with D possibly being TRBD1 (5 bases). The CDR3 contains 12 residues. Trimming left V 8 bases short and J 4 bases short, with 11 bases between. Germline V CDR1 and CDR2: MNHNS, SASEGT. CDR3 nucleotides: TGTGCCAGCGGGGCATCGGGCTATGGCTACACCTTC. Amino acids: CASGASGYGYTF.

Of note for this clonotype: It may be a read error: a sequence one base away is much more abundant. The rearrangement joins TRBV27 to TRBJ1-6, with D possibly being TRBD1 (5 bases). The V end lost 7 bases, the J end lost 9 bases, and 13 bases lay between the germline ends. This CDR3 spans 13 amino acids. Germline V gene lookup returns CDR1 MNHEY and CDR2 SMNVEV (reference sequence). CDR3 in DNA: TGTGCCAGCAAAACAAGGGGATCTTCACCCCTCCACTTT. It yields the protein CASKTRGSSPLHF.

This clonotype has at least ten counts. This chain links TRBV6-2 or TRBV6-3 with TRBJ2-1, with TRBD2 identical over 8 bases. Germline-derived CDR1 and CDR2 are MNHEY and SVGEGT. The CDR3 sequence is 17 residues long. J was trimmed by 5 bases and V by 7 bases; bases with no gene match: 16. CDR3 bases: TGTGCCAGCACCCCTACCAGCGGGAGATCTCGGCACAATGAGCAGTTCTTC. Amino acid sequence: CASTPTSGRSRHNEQFF.

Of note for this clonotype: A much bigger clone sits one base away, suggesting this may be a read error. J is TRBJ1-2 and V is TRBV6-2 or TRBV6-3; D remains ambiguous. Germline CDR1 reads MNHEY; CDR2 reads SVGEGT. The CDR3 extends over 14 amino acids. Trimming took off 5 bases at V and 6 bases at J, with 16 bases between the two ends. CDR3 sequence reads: CASSDRVVEDGYTF. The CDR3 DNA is TGTGCCAGCAGTGACCGGGTGGTGGAAGATGGCTACACCTTC.

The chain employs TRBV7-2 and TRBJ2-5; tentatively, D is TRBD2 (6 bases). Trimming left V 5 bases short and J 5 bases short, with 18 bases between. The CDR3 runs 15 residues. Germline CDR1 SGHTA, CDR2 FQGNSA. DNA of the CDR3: TGTGCCAGCAGCCCGCGGGGCATGGCCTTGGAGACCCAGTACTTC. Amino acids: CASSPRGMALETQYF.

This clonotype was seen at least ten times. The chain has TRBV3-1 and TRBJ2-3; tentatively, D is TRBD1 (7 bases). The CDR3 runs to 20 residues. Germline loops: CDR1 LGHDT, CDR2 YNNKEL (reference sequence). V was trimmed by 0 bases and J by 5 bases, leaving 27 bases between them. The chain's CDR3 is CASSQDRVPRQGGYGDTQYF. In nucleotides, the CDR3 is TGTGCCAGCAGCCAAGATCGCGTACCACGACAGGGAGGCTACGGAGATACGCAGTATTTT.

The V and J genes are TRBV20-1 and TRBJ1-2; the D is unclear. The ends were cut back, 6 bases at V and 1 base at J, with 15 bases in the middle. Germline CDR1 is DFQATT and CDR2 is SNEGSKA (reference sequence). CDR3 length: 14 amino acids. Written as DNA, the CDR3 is TGCAGTGCCACTTATACGCGGGATAACTATGGCTACACCTTC. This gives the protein CSATYTRDNYGYTF.

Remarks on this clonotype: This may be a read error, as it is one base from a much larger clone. The CDR3 region is CSVGLVGGMDTQYF. CDR3 sequence (DNA): TGCAGCGTTGGTCTAGTGGGAGGCATGGATACGCAGTATTTT. The rearrangement joins TRBV29-1 to TRBJ2-3; tentatively, D is TRBD2 (6 bases). The CDR3 contains 14 residues. Per germline, CDR1 SQVTM and CDR2 ANQGSEA. V lost 4 bases and J lost 6, with 17 bases in between.

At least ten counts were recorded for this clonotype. This chain's CDR3 is CASSLNTGLDNYGYTF. Written as DNA, the CDR3 is TGCGCCAGCAGCCTAAATACAGGGCTAGATAACTATGGCTACACCTTC. This chain joins TRBV5-1 and TRBJ1-2; TRBD1 might be the D (6 bases). The CDR3 runs 16 residues. CDR1 is SGHRS and CDR2 is YFSETQ in the germline V gene. V shed 4 bases and J shed 1 base, with 17 bases lying between them.

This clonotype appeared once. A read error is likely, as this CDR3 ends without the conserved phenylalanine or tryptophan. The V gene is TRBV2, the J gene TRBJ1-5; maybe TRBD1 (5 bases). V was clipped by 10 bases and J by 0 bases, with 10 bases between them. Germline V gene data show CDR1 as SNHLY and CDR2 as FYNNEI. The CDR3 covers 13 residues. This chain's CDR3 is CAIGAFSNQPQHS. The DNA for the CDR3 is TGTGCCATCGGGGCTTTTAGCAATCAGCCCCAGCATTCT.